This T cell receptor (beta chain) was obtained from a study of cytomegalovirus exposure and HLA in healthy donors. Study conclusions and caveats: In a later analysis, TCR association rates varied by HLA locus: DRB1 most, HLA-C fewest. For most subjects, TCR beta sequences were reported to predict HLA-A and HLA-B alleles with accuracy.

With respect to this clone: Antigen unknown.

Germline loops: CDR1 MGHRA, CDR2 YSYEKL. This CDR3 spans 13 amino acids. With 60 Vbeta and 13 Jbeta primers, the PCR was carried out. Measured with immunoSEQ multiplex PCR; TCRdb has only the in-frame clones, and not every one. The sample contains roughly 110,000 clones, 60% to 80% of which appear only once. This clonotype originated in a man between 18 and 29 years old in good health and CMV-seronegative. J is TRBJ2-5 and V is TRBV4-1, with D possibly matching TRBD2 (5 bases). TRBJ2-7 matches the DNA end more closely, so the J call is doubtful. The material sequenced was PBMCs. CDR3 in amino acids: CASSRPEGYEQYF. The CDR3 DNA reads as TGCGCCAGCAGCCGTCCCGAGGGCTACGAGCAGTACTTC.